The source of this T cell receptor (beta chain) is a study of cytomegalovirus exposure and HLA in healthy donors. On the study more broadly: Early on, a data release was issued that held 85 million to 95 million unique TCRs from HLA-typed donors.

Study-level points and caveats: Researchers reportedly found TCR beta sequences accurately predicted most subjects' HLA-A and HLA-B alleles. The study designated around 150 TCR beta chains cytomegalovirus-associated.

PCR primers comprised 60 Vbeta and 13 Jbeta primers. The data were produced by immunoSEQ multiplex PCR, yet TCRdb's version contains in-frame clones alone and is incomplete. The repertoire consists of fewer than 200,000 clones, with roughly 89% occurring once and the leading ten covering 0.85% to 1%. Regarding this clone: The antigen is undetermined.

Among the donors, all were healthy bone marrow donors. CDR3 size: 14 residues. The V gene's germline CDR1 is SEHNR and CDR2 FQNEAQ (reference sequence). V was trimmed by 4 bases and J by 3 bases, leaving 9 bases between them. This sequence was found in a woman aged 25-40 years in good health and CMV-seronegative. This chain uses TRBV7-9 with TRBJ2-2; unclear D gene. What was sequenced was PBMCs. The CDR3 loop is CASSSDRDTGELFF. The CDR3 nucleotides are TGTGCCAGCAGCTCGGATCGGGACACCGGGGAGCTGTTTTTT.